A single T cell receptor beta chain is shown here with its context. The target antigen is unknown. The PCR employed 60 Vbeta primers together with 13 Jbeta primers. The method was immunoSEQ multiplex PCR; TCRdb's version includes in-frame clones alone and lacks a portion of them. The sample carries over 150,000 clones, 82% recorded once. The data originate from a study of cytomegalovirus exposure and HLA in healthy donors. Overall study findings and caveats: Presence/absence comparisons presumed near-even sequencing depth among donors. Later analysis associated a missense DCLRE1C variant with TCR beta V- and J-gene trimming.

In germline, CDR1 is LNHDA, CDR2 SQIVND (reference sequence). The CDR3 is 13 residues long. The V gene lost 3 bases and the J gene lost 2 bases, with 7 bases spanning the gap. Participants comprised healthy donors of bone marrow. The chain joins TRBV19 to TRBJ1-1, with D uncertain. Sequencing used PBMCs. The receptor was isolated from a girl aged 10 to 17 in good health and CMV-seropositive. CDR3 loop: CASSITVNTEAFF. CDR3 nucleotides: TGTGCCAGTAGTATCACAGTCAACACTGAAGCTTTCTTT.